Listed here are 32 T cell receptor beta chains from one sample, sequenced in a study of T cells expressing NK-cell markers. TCRdb reprocessed the 5' RACE reads and keeps a single row for each CDR3 protein, giving no DNA. The sample's table shows about 410,000 distinct CDR3 sequences. The sample comprised blood T cells: a sorted CD56 or NKG2C T cell subset, CD4+ or CD8+ T cells, or bulk PBMC T cells (not recorded which). Receptors originate from a woman aged 45-65 years in good health.

V gene TRBV28 combines with J gene TRBJ1-2; the TRBD1 assignment by TCRdb is unverifiable without DNA. The V gene's germline CDR1 is MDHEN and CDR2 SYDVKM. The CDR3 has 13 amino acids. The CDR3 sequence is CASSAGSSYGYTF.

The chain joins TRBV6-2 or TRBV6-3 to TRBJ2-5. The CDR3 is 14 amino acids. From germline, CDR1 is MNHEY and CDR2 SVGEGT. The CDR3 spells CASSLTNNQETQYF.

The chain is built from TRBV6-5 and TRBJ2-7. Germline V gene sequence: CDR1 MNHEY, CDR2 SVGAGI. The CDR3 contains 11 residues. This CDR3 reads CASSYSGEQYF.

The chain joins TRBV6-6 to TRBJ1-4; the TRBD1 assignment by TCRdb is unverifiable without DNA. Per germline, CDR1 MNHNY and CDR2 SVGAGI (reference sequence). The CDR3 contains 14 residues. CDR3 in amino acids: CASSSRGTNEKLFF.

This rearrangement joins TRBV10-3 to TRBJ1-2; TCRdb picks TRBD1, but there is no DNA to check that call. This CDR3 region has 17 residues. Germline assignment: CDR1 ENHRY and CDR2 SYGVKD. The CDR3 protein is CAISESMDREGNYGYTF.

The chain links TRBV5-6 to TRBJ2-3; without DNA, the TCRdb call of TRBD2 cannot be checked. CDR3 length: 15 amino acids. Germline V CDR1 and CDR2: SGHDT, YYEEEE. CDR3 in amino acids: CASIVAGAATDTQYF.

This sequence joins TRBV25-1 and TRBJ2-1; checking the TCRdb D call of TRBD2 is not possible without DNA. Germline V lookup: CDR1 MGHDK, CDR2 SYGVNS. This CDR3 spans 17 amino acids. The CDR3 sequence is CASSEYLTSGSINEQFF. The variable domain in full, completed from reference TRBV25-1 and TRBJ2-1, reads EADIYQTPRYLVIGTGKKITLECSQTMGHDKMYWYQQDPGMELHLIHYSYGVNSTEKGDLSSESTVSRIRTEHFPLTLESARPSHTSQYLCASSEYLTSGSINEQFFGPGTRLTVL.

The chain carries TRBV19 and TRBJ1-1; absent DNA, TCRdb's TRBD1 call cannot be checked. The CDR3 consists of 14 residues. Germline loops: CDR1 LNHDA, CDR2 SQIVND (reference sequence). The CDR3 spells CASRAITVDREAFF.

This chain joins TRBV24-1 and TRBJ2-1. This CDR3 is built from 13 residues. CDR1 KGHDR and CDR2 SFDVKD come from the germline V gene. The CDR3 here is CATSDHLQREQFF.

The rearrangement joins TRBV3-1 to TRBJ2-2; the TRBD2 assignment by TCRdb is unverifiable without DNA. This CDR3 has 16 residues. Germline V gene lookup returns CDR1 LGHDT and CDR2 YNNKEL (reference sequence). CDR3 loop: CASSQGLAGATGELFF.

The chain carries TRBV29-1 and TRBJ1-2; TCRdb's D call, TRBD1, is unchecked because there is no DNA. From germline, CDR1 is SQVTM and CDR2 ANQGSEA. The CDR3 totals 12 residues. CDR3 in amino acids: CLGQGSNYGYTF.

The genes are TRBV10-3 and TRBJ2-3; TCRdb outputs TRBD1, but without DNA this stays unchecked. The V gene's germline CDR1 is ENHRY and CDR2 SYGVKD. This CDR3 contains 13 residues. CDR3 sequence: CAIGAVPTDTQYF.

This rearrangement joins TRBV6-2 or TRBV6-3 to TRBJ2-6; TCRdb indicates TRBD1, and absent DNA this call remains unverified. The CDR3 totals 19 residues. Germline V gene data show CDR1 as MNHEY and CDR2 as SVGEGT. The CDR3 protein is CASSYSIGGSPRGANVLTF.

The chain has TRBV29-1 and TRBJ2-5; the TCRdb D gene call, TRBD2, has no DNA to confirm it. Germline assignment: CDR1 SQVTM and CDR2 ANQGSEA. The CDR3 extends over 14 amino acids. The chain's CDR3 is CSVRRVGMWETQYF.

V is TRBV20-1 and J is TRBJ2-3; TCRdb reports TRBD2, a call that lacks DNA to check it against. This CDR3 is 15 amino acids long. Germline loops: CDR1 DFQATT, CDR2 SNEGSKA (reference sequence). The CDR3 here is CSATGTSGEGDTQYF.

The chain couples TRBV5-1 to TRBJ2-5; TCRdb calls TRBD1, which cannot be checked without DNA. This CDR3 comprises 14 residues. Germline CDR1 is SGHRS and CDR2 is YFSETQ. CDR3 in amino acids: CASSLDGGLKTQYF.

The chain joins TRBV5-1 to TRBJ1-2. This CDR3 region has 14 residues. Germline V lookup: CDR1 SGHRS, CDR2 YFSETQ. The CDR3 protein is CASGTGSGVYGYTF.

The V call is TRBV14, the J call TRBJ2-1; TCRdb's D call of TRBD1 is untestable without DNA. This CDR3 contains 17 residues. Germline lookup yields CDR1 SGHDN and CDR2 FVKESK. CDR3 loop: CASSQDVRDRPSGEQFF.

The chain carries TRBV5-1 and TRBJ1-1; the D call from TCRdb, TRBD1, cannot be confirmed without DNA. CDR3 length: 16 residues. Germline CDR1 SGHRS, CDR2 YFSETQ. The chain's CDR3 is CASSLDGQGARTEAFF.

The rearrangement uses TRBV5-1 and TRBJ1-1; TCRdb's D call, TRBD1, is unchecked because there is no DNA. The CDR3 has 13 amino acids. Germline loops: CDR1 SGHRS, CDR2 YFSETQ. CDR3 amino acids: CASSWKTGLRAFF. Full variable domain (outside the CDR3, taken from reference TRBV5-1 and TRBJ1-1): KAGVTQTPRYLIKTRGQQVTLSCSPISGHRSVSWYQQTPGQGLQFLFEYFSETQRNKGNFPGRFSGRQFSNSRSEMNVSTLELGDSALYLCASSWKTGLRAFFGQGTRLTVV.

The rearrangement links TRBV12-5 to TRBJ2-7; with no DNA, the TCRdb D assignment of TRBD1 cannot be verified. Per germline, CDR1 LGHNT and CDR2 FRNRAP. The CDR3 totals 13 residues. The CDR3 loop is CASRGTGVAEQYF.

The gene calls are TRBV7-9 and TRBJ2-1; TCRdb calls TRBD1, which cannot be checked without DNA. CDR1 and CDR2 from the germline V gene are SEHNR and FQNEAQ (reference sequence). The CDR3 runs 17 residues. The CDR3 sequence is CASSSRPDRGLYNEQFF.

The V gene is TRBV29-1, the J gene TRBJ2-1; TCRdb picks TRBD2, but there is no DNA to check that call. This CDR3 spans 14 amino acids. CDR1 and CDR2 from the germline V gene are SQVTM and ANQGSEA. This chain's CDR3 is CSVKTSGNYNEQFF.

This chain uses TRBV19 with TRBJ1-1. The CDR3 extends over 16 amino acids. Looked up from germline, CDR1 is LNHDA and CDR2 is SQIVND (reference sequence). Here the CDR3 reads CASSIRLGIANTEAFF.

The chain is built from TRBV6-1 and TRBJ2-2; as DNA is missing, the TRBD2 call by TCRdb cannot be tested. CDR1 and CDR2 from the germline V gene are MNHNS and SASEGT. The CDR3 extends over 15 amino acids. CDR3 sequence: CASTQREGVTGELFF.

The chain links TRBV20-1 to TRBJ2-3. The CDR3 has 13 residues. Germline CDR1 DFQATT, CDR2 SNEGSKA (reference sequence). CDR3 loop: CSARVRGTDTQYF.

The chain carries TRBV5-5 and TRBJ2-3. This CDR3 is 11 amino acids long. Germline lookup yields CDR1 SGHKS and CDR2 YYEKEE (reference sequence). CDR3 amino acids: CASSLGSTQYF.

The chain uses TRBV5-1 and TRBJ2-1; no DNA is available, so the TRBD2 call from TCRdb remains unchecked. This CDR3 has 15 residues. Germline V lookup: CDR1 SGHRS, CDR2 YFSETQ. The CDR3 loop reads CASSLEAGGFNEQFF.

The chain employs TRBV27 and TRBJ2-7; no DNA is available, so the TRBD2 call from TCRdb remains unchecked. Germline values: CDR1 MNHEY, CDR2 SMNVEV (reference sequence). The CDR3 has 18 residues. The chain's CDR3 is CASRPSGLAGATSYEQYF.

V and J are TRBV3-1 and TRBJ1-5. The germline V gene has CDR1 LGHDT and CDR2 YNNKEL (reference sequence). The CDR3 loop spans 15 amino acids. This CDR3 reads CASSHSTNSNQPQHF.

This chain connects TRBV24-1 to TRBJ2-6. The CDR3 is 15 amino acids. The germline V gene encodes CDR1 KGHDR and CDR2 SFDVKD. The chain's CDR3 is CATSGSRSGANVLTF.

This rearrangement joins TRBV20-1 to TRBJ2-4. Germline CDR1 reads DFQATT; CDR2 reads SNEGSKA (reference sequence). The CDR3 extends over 13 amino acids. CDR3 region: CSAREVAKNIQYF.